A single sample is the source of the 28 T cell receptor beta chains below, sequenced in a study of blood T cell repertoires in COVID-19. TCRdb keeps only in-frame clones here, not all; method: immunoSEQ multiplex PCR. The sample comprises 200,000 to 250,000 clones, 80% to 90% of which are singletons, and about 10% rests with the top ten. The specimen sequenced was peripheral blood. Receptors were obtained from a woman older than 75 with acute or convalescent COVID-19.

The chain uses TRBV7-9 and TRBJ1-5; D unresolved. The germline gives CDR1 SEHNR, CDR2 FQNEAQ (reference sequence). The CDR3 loop spans 13 amino acids. The V gene lost 2 bases and the J gene lost 9 bases, with 11 bases spanning the gap. CDR3 in amino acids: CASSLNSGTPQHF. In nucleotides, the CDR3 is TGTGCCAGCAGCTTAAACTCAGGCACGCCCCAGCATTTT.

This clone has only a few counts. The chain couples TRBV2 to TRBJ2-5; TRBD2 might be the D (5 bases). Germline assignment: CDR1 SNHLY and CDR2 FYNNEI. The CDR3 length is 12 residues. V was pared by 5 bases and J by 5 bases, with 9 bases between. The CDR3 reads CASSTGSETQYF. In DNA form, the CDR3 reads TGTGCCAGCAGTACGGGGTCGGAGACCCAGTACTTC.

V and J are TRBV7-2 and TRBJ1-6; possible D gene TRBD1, 6 bases. The CDR3 length is 16 residues. Germline V gene data show CDR1 as SGHTA and CDR2 as FQGNSA. With 4 bases removed from V and 10 bases from J, the gap between germline ends came to 20 bases. The CDR3 DNA is TGTGCCAGCAGCTCGCAATTCTACAGGGACGGATCACCCCTCCACTTT. Encoded protein: CASSSQFYRDGSPLHF.

The chain joins TRBV29-1 to TRBJ1-6; D remains unclear. The CDR3 length is 14 residues. V was clipped by 7 bases and J by 4 bases, with 14 bases between them. The germline V gene has CDR1 SQVTM and CDR2 ANQGSEA. The CDR3 is CSGERAIYNSPLHF. CDR3 bases: TGCAGCGGCGAGAGAGCTATTTATAATTCACCCCTCCACTTT. Based on the CDR3 plus reference TRBV29-1 and TRBJ1-6, the full variable domain is SAVISQKPSRDICQRGTSLTIQCQVDSQVTMMFWYRQQPGQSLTLIATANQGSEATYESGFVIDKFPISRPNLTFSTLTVSNMSPEDSSIYLCSGERAIYNSPLHFGNGTRLTVT.

V usage is TRBV5-1 and J usage is TRBJ2-1; D remains ambiguous. CDR1 and CDR2 (germline): SGHRS, YFSETQ. The ends were cut back, 3 bases at V and 4 bases at J, with 2 bases in the middle. CDR3 length: 11 residues. In DNA, the CDR3 is TGCGCCAGCAGCTCTTACAATGAGCAGTTCTTC. Translating gives CASSSYNEQFF.

The chain joins TRBV28 to TRBJ2-7; D gene uncertain. The CDR3 covers 14 residues. V was trimmed by 4 bases and J by 3 bases, leaving 13 bases between them. Germline V gives CDR1 MDHEN, CDR2 SYDVKM. The CDR3 here is CASSSTVSHYEQYF. In DNA, the CDR3 is TGTGCCAGCAGTTCGACTGTCTCCCACTACGAGCAGTACTTC. Using reference TRBV28 and TRBJ2-7 for the parts outside the CDR3, the full variable domain is DVKVTQSSRYLVKRTGEKVFLECVQDMDHENMFWYRQDPGLGLRLIYFSYDVKMKEKGDIPEGYSVSREKKERFSLILESASTNQTSMYLCASSSTVSHYEQYFGPGTRLTVT.

This chain links TRBV4-2 with TRBJ1-1; TRBD1 is a possible D gene (6 bases). CDR3 length equals 18 residues. The V gene's germline CDR1 is LGHNA and CDR2 YNFKEQ. The V and J ends lost 1 base and 4 bases respectively, with 22 bases between them. As DNA, the CDR3 is TGTGCCAGCAGCCAAGCCCTTCTTACAGGGATTCATAGCACTGAAGCTTTCTTT. This sequence encodes CASSQALLTGIHSTEAFF.

The CDR3 region has the DNA TGTGCCAGCAGCTTCGACAGGGGGGGACAGTACGAGCAGTACTTC. The encoded protein is CASSFDRGGQYEQYF. This rearrangement joins TRBV7-2 to TRBJ2-7, with 9 bases fitting TRBD1. In germline, CDR1 is SGHTA, CDR2 FQGNSA. V was clipped by 3 bases and J by 4 bases; unmatched bases: 7. This CDR3 has 15 residues.

This clone was picked up a small number of times. CDR3 region: CASSAEASGGAYNEQFF. DNA of the CDR3: TGTGCCAGCAGCGCCGAGGCTAGCGGGGGGGCCTACAATGAGCAGTTCTTC. The rearrangement links TRBV9 to TRBJ2-1; 12 bases agree with TRBD2. CDR1 and CDR2 (germline): SGDLS, YYNGEE. The V gene end was trimmed by 3 bases and the J gene end by 2 bases; junction bases not matched to a gene: 6. This CDR3 spans 17 amino acids.

This clone was detected only once. The genes are TRBV28 and TRBJ1-3; 9 bases fit TRBD1. V lost 7 bases to trimming and J lost 4 bases; unmatched junction nucleotides: 11. The V gene's germline CDR1 is MDHEN and CDR2 SYDVKM. The CDR3 covers 16 residues. In DNA, the CDR3 is TGTGCCAGCATCGGACCCTACAGGGGGCACGGAAACACCATATATTTT. This sequence encodes CASIGPYRGHGNTIYF.

This chain connects TRBV5-6 to TRBJ2-7, with D possibly being TRBD1 (6 bases). The V end was cut by 3 bases, the J end by 4 bases, with 11 bases between. Germline lookup yields CDR1 SGHDT and CDR2 YYEEEE. CDR3 size: 13 residues. The CDR3 DNA reads as TGTGCCAGCAGCTCACAGGGTACGTACGAGCAGTACTTC. This gives the protein CASSSQGTYEQYF. The variable domain in full, with the rest retrieved from reference TRBV5-6 and TRBJ2-7, is DAGVTQSPTHLIKTRGQQVTLRCSPKSGHDTVSWYQQALGQGPQFIFQYYEEEERQRGNFPDRFSGHQFPNYSSELNVNALLLGDSALYLCASSSQGTYEQYFGPGTRLTVT.

The chain employs TRBV6-5 and TRBJ2-7; possible D gene TRBD1, 6 bases. The germline CDR1 and CDR2 sequences are MNHEY and SVGAGI. Trimming took 0 bases from V and 4 from J, leaving 13 bases between them. This CDR3 has 15 residues. The CDR3 is CASSYSTARGYEQYF. The CDR3 DNA sequence: TGTGCCAGCAGTTACTCGACCGCCAGGGGTTACGAGCAGTACTTC.

The chain has TRBV19 and TRBJ1-4, with a possible D match to TRBD1 (6 bases). CDR1 and CDR2 (germline): LNHDA, SQIVND (reference sequence). The ends were cut back, 2 bases at V and 7 bases at J, with 17 bases in the middle. The CDR3 has 16 residues. The CDR3 DNA follows: TGTGCCAGTAGTATAAGAAGGGGGAGTGGGTCTGAAAAACTGTTTTTT. The encoded protein is CASSIRRGSGSEKLFF.

This chain links TRBV7-9 with TRBJ1-4, with 10 bases lining up with TRBD1. V shed 4 bases, J shed 5 bases, and the junction held 1 base outside the gene matches. The CDR3 runs to 14 residues. Germline V lookup: CDR1 SEHNR, CDR2 FQNEAQ (reference sequence). This CDR3 is CASSWDRGNEKLFF. The DNA for the CDR3 is TGTGCCAGCAGCTGGGACAGGGGCAATGAAAAACTGTTTTTT.

V gene TRBV3-1 (or the pseudogene TRBV3-2) combines with J gene TRBJ2-1; no firm D call. Trimming pared 2 bases from V and 9 bases from J, leaving 14 bases between. The germline CDR1 and CDR2 sequences are LGHDT and YNNKEL (reference sequence). The CDR3 has 14 amino acids. CDR3 coding DNA: TGTGCCAGCAGCCAACGGAGAGACCTGGGTGAGCAGTTCTTC. It codes for CASSQRRDLGEQFF.

V is TRBV11-1 and J is TRBJ2-1, with 7 bases that match TRBD2. CDR1 and CDR2 from the germline V gene are SGHAT and FQDESV (reference sequence). The CDR3 is 13 amino acids. Losses at the gene ends were 5 bases for V and 5 bases for J; bases not matched to a gene: 3. The DNA for the CDR3 is TGTGCCAGCAGCGTCGGACTAGACAATGAGCAGTTCTTC. Translating gives CASSVGLDNEQFF.

The rearrangement links TRBV3-1 (or the pseudogene TRBV3-2) to TRBJ1-1, with D perhaps matching TRBD1 (6 bases). Germline CDR1 and CDR2: LGHDT and YNNKEL (reference sequence). The CDR3 contains 15 residues. V dropped 1 base and J dropped 0 bases, with 9 bases sitting between them. CDR3 DNA: TGTGCCAGCAGCCAAGCCGGGGACATGAACACTGAAGCTTTCTTT. This gives the protein CASSQAGDMNTEAFF.

The count of this clone is one. This chain uses TRBV14 with TRBJ2-1; 15 nucleotides line up with TRBD2. The CDR3 extends over 17 amino acids. Germline V CDR1 and CDR2: SGHDN, FVKESK. J lost 4 bases, V lost 4 bases, and 5 bases had no gene match. The DNA of the CDR3 is TGTGCCAGCAGCCCTGGGACTAGCGGGGGGATATACAATGAGCAGTTCTTC. Amino acid sequence: CASSPGTSGGIYNEQFF.

In this sample, this clone turned up once. This sequence joins TRBV3-1 (or the pseudogene TRBV3-2) and TRBJ2-3, with D perhaps TRBD2 (5 bases). The V end lost 4 bases, the J end lost 5 bases, and 13 bases lay between the germline ends. The CDR3 runs to 14 residues. Germline lookup yields CDR1 LGHDT and CDR2 YNNKEL (reference sequence). CDR3: CASSRDPGRDTQYF. DNA of the CDR3: TGTGCCAGCAGCCGCGACCCGGGGAGAGATACGCAGTATTTT.

The genes are TRBV25-1 and TRBJ1-1; D perhaps matches TRBD1 (5 bases). Germline CDR1 reads MGHDK; CDR2 reads SYGVNS. Trimming stripped 1 base from V and 8 bases from J, with 14 bases between. The CDR3 extends over 14 amino acids. The chain's CDR3 is CASSESPGLTEAFF. CDR3 coding DNA: TGTGCCAGCAGTGAATCCCCAGGGTTGACCGAAGCTTTCTTT.

This rearrangement joins TRBV6-2 or TRBV6-3 to TRBJ1-2; 7 bases map to TRBD1. This CDR3 contains 15 residues. CDR1 is MNHEY, CDR2 SVGEGT, per germline. V lost 0 bases and J lost 10; bases outside the gene matches: 11. CDR3 in amino acids: CASSYSGEQGQIYTF. The CDR3 coding sequence is TGTGCCAGCAGTTACTCGGGTGAACAGGGACAGATCTACACCTTC.

The chain couples TRBV6-5 to TRBJ2-7; tentatively, D is TRBD1 (6 bases). This CDR3 spans 14 amino acids. V lost 6 bases and J lost 6, with 18 bases in between. Germline V lookup: CDR1 MNHEY, CDR2 SVGAGI. CDR3 sequence reads: CASRPSGERLEQYF. The DNA of the CDR3 is TGTGCCAGCAGACCCTCAGGGGAACGTCTCGAGCAGTACTTC.

This clone has only a few counts. V usage is TRBV6-5 and J usage is TRBJ2-3, with 8 positions matching TRBD1. Germline CDR1 and CDR2: MNHEY and SVGAGI. The length of the CDR3 is 15 residues. The junction had 11 bases not matched to a gene; V was cut back by 10 bases and J by 2 bases. DNA for the CDR3: TGTGCCACCAGGCCCAGGGGGCCGCACACAGATACGCAGTATTTT. Translation gives CATRPRGPHTDTQYF.

V gene TRBV14 combines with J gene TRBJ1-1, with TRBD1 identical over 9 bases. With 4 bases clipped from V and 10 bases from J, the junction kept 7 bases outside the gene matches. Germline-derived CDR1 and CDR2 are SGHDN and FVKESK. The CDR3 length is 13 residues. This CDR3 reads CASSPSGTGRAFF. The CDR3 DNA is TGTGCCAGCAGCCCCTCCGGGACAGGGAGAGCTTTCTTT. Full variable domain (remainder filled in from reference TRBV14 and TRBJ1-1): EAGVTQFPSHSVIEKGQTVTLRCDPISGHDNLYWYRRVMGKEIKFLLHFVKESKQDESGMPNNRFLAERTGGTYSTLKVQPAELEDSGVYFCASSPSGTGRAFFGQGTRLTVV.

The V call is TRBV25-1, the J call TRBJ2-2; TRBD1 matches 7 bases. The CDR3 is made up of 14 amino acids. Trimming cost V 5 bases and J 0 bases; bases outside gene matches: 0. Germline V gene data show CDR1 as MGHDK and CDR2 as SYGVNS. DNA of the CDR3: TGTGCCAGCAGTCAGGGGGCGAACACCGGGGAGCTGTTTTTT. This encodes CASSQGANTGELFF.

The chain couples TRBV7-6 to TRBJ2-2; TRBD2 agrees at 9 bases. CDR3 length: 16 residues. Germline CDR1 SGHVS, CDR2 FNYEAQ. The V and J ends lost 5 bases and 3 bases, in that order; junction bases with no gene match: 7. The CDR3 sequence is CASSPIAGVDTGELFF. In DNA, the CDR3 is TGTGCCAGCAGCCCAATAGCGGGAGTGGACACCGGGGAGCTGTTTTTT.

This chain links TRBV6-5 with TRBJ2-2; no clear D gene. Germline V gene lookup returns CDR1 MNHEY and CDR2 SVGAGI. The V gene lost 6 bases and the J gene lost 2 bases, with 10 bases spanning the gap. This CDR3 is built from 14 residues. Here the CDR3 DNA reads TGTGCCAGCAGAACTATTAGTAACACCGGGGAGCTGTTTTTT. Amino acids: CASRTISNTGELFF.

This clone has only one observation. At the DNA level, this CDR3 is encoded by other sequences in the same sample as well. V usage is TRBV10-2 and J usage is TRBJ2-2, with a tentative D call TRBD2 (6 bases). V was cut by 0 bases and J by 5 bases, with 13 bases left in between. The length of the CDR3 is 16 residues. The V gene's germline CDR1 is WSHSY and CDR2 SAAADI. CDR3 residues: CASSESEDRGTGELFF. CDR3 DNA sequence: TGCGCCAGCAGTGAGTCTGAGGACCGGGGGACCGGGGAGCTGTTTTTT.